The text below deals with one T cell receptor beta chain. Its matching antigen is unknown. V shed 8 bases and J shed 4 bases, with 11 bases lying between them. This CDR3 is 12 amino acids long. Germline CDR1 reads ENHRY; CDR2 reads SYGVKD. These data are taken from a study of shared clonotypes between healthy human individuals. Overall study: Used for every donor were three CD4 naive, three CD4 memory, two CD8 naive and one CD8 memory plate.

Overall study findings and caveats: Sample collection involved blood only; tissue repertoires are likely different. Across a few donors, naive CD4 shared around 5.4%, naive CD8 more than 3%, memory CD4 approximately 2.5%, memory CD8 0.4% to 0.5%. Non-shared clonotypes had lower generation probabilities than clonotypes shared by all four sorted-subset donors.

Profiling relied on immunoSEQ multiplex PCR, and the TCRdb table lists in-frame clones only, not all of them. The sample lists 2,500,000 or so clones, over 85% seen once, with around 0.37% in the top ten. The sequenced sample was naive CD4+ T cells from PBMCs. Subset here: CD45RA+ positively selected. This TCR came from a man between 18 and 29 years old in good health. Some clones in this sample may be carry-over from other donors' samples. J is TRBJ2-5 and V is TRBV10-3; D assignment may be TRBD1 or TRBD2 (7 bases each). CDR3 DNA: TGTGCCATCGGCAGGGGGGGAGAGACCCAGTACTTC. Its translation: CAIGRGGETQYF.